The entry below gives a single T cell receptor beta chain sequence along with its context. These data originate in a study of PD-1 blockade in classical Hodgkin lymphoma. Study summary: The patients were dosed with nivolumab 3 mg/kg, infused intravenously every 2 weeks.

V lost 2 bases to trimming and J lost 5 bases; unmatched junction nucleotides: 9. The CDR3 totals 16 residues. CDR1 is SGHDT, CDR2 YYEEEE, per germline. The patients all showed relapse after autologous stem cell transplantation, while their brentuximab vedotin exposure varied. Produced via immunoSEQ multiplex PCR; TCRdb's table is partial and in-frame only. The sample yields roughly 140,000 clones, around 84% seen once. The specimen comprised peripheral blood mononuclear cells (PBMCs), sampled before the second cycle of nivolumab. The chain is built from TRBV5-6 and TRBJ2-5, with 10 bases fitting TRBD2. The source of this sequence is a human donor with classical Hodgkin lymphoma. CDR3 in amino acids: CASSFLSGGAFETQYF. In nucleotides, the CDR3 is TGTGCCAGCAGCTTTTTGAGCGGGGGGGCCTTCGAGACCCAGTACTTC. The whole variable domain, remainder taken from reference TRBV5-6 and TRBJ2-5, is DAGVTQSPTHLIKTRGQQVTLRCSPKSGHDTVSWYQQALGQGPQFIFQYYEEEERQRGNFPDRFSGHQFPNYSSELNVNALLLGDSALYLCASSFLSGGAFETQYFGPGTRLLVL.